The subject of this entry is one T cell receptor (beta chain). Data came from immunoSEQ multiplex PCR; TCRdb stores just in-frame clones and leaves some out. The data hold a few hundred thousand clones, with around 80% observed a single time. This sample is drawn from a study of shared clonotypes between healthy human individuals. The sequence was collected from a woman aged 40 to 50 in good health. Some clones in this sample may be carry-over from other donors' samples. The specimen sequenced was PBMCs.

The CDR3 loop is CASKEEPGVNEQFF. The CDR3 region has the DNA TGCGCCAGCAAGGAGGAACCAGGGGTAAATGAGCAGTTCTTC. The chain links TRBV5-1 to TRBJ2-1; D possibly corresponds to TRBD1 (6 bases). Germline V gene data show CDR1 as SGHRS and CDR2 as YFSETQ. The CDR3 loop spans 14 amino acids. The V end lost 6 bases, the J end lost 7 bases, and 17 bases lay between the germline ends.